The 17 T cell receptor beta chains below come from one sample, sequenced in a study of blood T cell repertoires in COVID-19. The data were produced by immunoSEQ multiplex PCR, yet TCRdb's version contains in-frame clones alone and is incomplete. Among 90,000 to 100,000 clones listed, 85% were seen once. The sample was peripheral blood. The receptors were gathered from an elderly man with acute or convalescent COVID-19.

The chain joins TRBV5-1 to TRBJ2-7; 10 bases are a match to TRBD1. CDR1 is SGHRS, CDR2 YFSETQ, per germline. V lost 7 bases, J lost 5 bases, and 9 bases stayed unmatched. This CDR3 has 14 residues. This chain's CDR3 is CASARDRGQDEQYF. The CDR3 DNA follows: TGCGCCAGCGCCCGGGACAGGGGTCAGGACGAGCAGTACTTC.

J is TRBJ1-1 and V is TRBV4-2; D possibly corresponds to TRBD1 (5 bases). Germline CDR1 reads LGHNA; CDR2 reads YNFKEQ. The CDR3 consists of 15 residues. V shed 1 base and J shed 1 base, with 10 bases lying between them. CDR3 protein: CASSQAGLRNTEAFF. DNA for the CDR3: TGTGCCAGCAGCCAAGCGGGACTTAGGAACACTGAAGCTTTCTTT.

The chain employs TRBV30 and TRBJ1-3, with a weak D call TRBD1 (6 bases). V was cut by 0 bases and J by 4 bases, with 13 bases left in between. The CDR3 totals 15 residues. Germline CDR1 is GTSNPN and CDR2 is SVGIG (reference sequence). In nucleotides, the CDR3 is TGTGCCTGGAGTGTATCGGCAGGGGTAGGAAACACCATATATTTT. It codes for CAWSVSAGVGNTIYF.

The chain is built from TRBV27 and TRBJ1-6; 7 bases agree with TRBD1. The germline gives CDR1 MNHEY, CDR2 SMNVEV (reference sequence). After removal of 4 bases from V and 11 bases from J, the junction contained 11 bases not matched to a gene. This CDR3 has 15 amino acids. The CDR3 here is CASSSGDRDSPPLHF. The CDR3, as DNA: TGTGCCAGCAGTTCTGGCGATCGGGACAGTCCACCCCTCCACTTT.

This clone was seen a single time. V and J are TRBV18 and TRBJ1-6, with D possibly matching TRBD1 (6 bases). In germline, CDR1 is KGHSH, CDR2 LQKENI. The CDR3 runs 14 residues. The ends were cut back, 6 bases at V and 8 bases at J, with 14 bases in the middle. The CDR3 nucleotides are TGTGCCAGCTCGCCAGGACAGTTCGATTCACCCCTCCACTTT. Translated, it gives CASSPGQFDSPLHF.

The V and J genes are TRBV2 and TRBJ2-1; 9 nucleotides agree with TRBD2. Germline lookup yields CDR1 SNHLY and CDR2 FYNNEI. The junction had 11 bases not matched to a gene; V was cut back by 6 bases and J by 8 bases. The CDR3 extends over 15 amino acids. DNA of the CDR3: TGTGCCAGCAGGGGGGCTAGCGGGACGGATCATGAGCAGTTCTTC. Its translation: CASRGASGTDHEQFF.

The J gene is TRBJ1-2, the V gene TRBV19, with D hard to call. Trimming pared 0 bases from V and 6 bases from J, leaving 11 bases between. Germline values: CDR1 LNHDA, CDR2 SQIVND (reference sequence). The CDR3 extends over 14 amino acids. CDR3 region: CASSIEGQVDGYTF. The DNA for the CDR3 is TGTGCCAGTAGTATAGAGGGCCAGGTAGATGGCTACACCTTC. Looking up the rest from reference TRBV19 and TRBJ1-2 gives the full variable domain: DGGITQSPKYLFRKEGQNVTLSCEQNLNHDAMYWYRQDPGQGLRLIYYSQIVNDFQKGDIAEGYSVSREKKESFPLTVTSAQKNPTAFYLCASSIEGQVDGYTFGSGTRLTVV.

Worth noting for this clone: One end of the junction does not line up with germline, which may come from a read error. This chain connects TRBV7-7 to TRBJ2-7, with a weak D call TRBD1 (6 bases). CDR3 size: 13 residues. The germline CDR1 and CDR2 sequences are SSHAT and FNYEAQ (reference sequence). This CDR3 is CASSLGQLYEQYF. The CDR3 bases are TGTGCTAGCAGCTTAGGACAGCTTTACGAGCAGTACTTC.

The CDR3 is CASSVGVDTDTQYF. CDR3 in DNA: TGTGCCAGCAGCGTAGGAGTAGACACAGATACGCAGTATTTT. This chain uses TRBV9 with TRBJ2-3; D gene unclear. Trimming shortened V by 0 bases and J by 2 bases, and 7 bases separated the two germline ends. Germline V gene lookup returns CDR1 SGDLS and CDR2 YYNGEE. This CDR3 has 14 amino acids.

This chain uses TRBV7-9 with TRBJ2-7; D might be TRBD2 (7 bases). CDR1 is SEHNR, CDR2 FQNEAQ, per germline (reference sequence). The germline V and J ends were trimmed by 3 bases and 3 bases, with 24 bases remaining between them. This CDR3 is built from 18 residues. The CDR3 nucleotides read TGTGCCAGCAGCTTGGCGGGTCGGGGGGCGGGACGTAGCTACGAGCAGTACTTC. Protein product: CASSLAGRGAGRSYEQYF.

V gene TRBV18 combines with J gene TRBJ1-2; D is perhaps TRBD1 (5 bases). There are 13 residues in the CDR3. V lost 8 bases to trimming and J lost 5 bases, with 15 bases between them. Germline loops: CDR1 KGHSH, CDR2 LQKENI. The CDR3 DNA sequence: TGTGCCAGCACCTTTCGGGGGGAATATGGCTACACCTTC. Protein sequence: CASTFRGEYGYTF.

The V call is TRBV5-4, the J call TRBJ1-1; D is ambiguous. Trimming pared 7 bases from V and 6 bases from J, leaving 16 bases between. There are 13 residues in the CDR3. From germline, CDR1 is SGHNT and CDR2 YYREEE (reference sequence). CDR3 amino acids: CASSVESGSEAFF. The CDR3 nucleotides read TGTGCCAGCTCGGTGGAGTCGGGGTCTGAAGCTTTCTTT.

The chain couples TRBV28 to TRBJ2-7; 11 positions agree with TRBD1. CDR3 length: 15 amino acids. The junction had 7 bases not matched to a gene; V was cut back by 6 bases and J by 3 bases. Germline CDR1 reads MDHEN; CDR2 reads SYDVKM. DNA of the CDR3: TGTGCCAGCAGCGAACCCGGGACAGGGGGCTACGAGCAGTACTTC. This gives the protein CASSEPGTGGYEQYF. Full variable domain (missing parts from reference TRBV28 and TRBJ2-7): DVKVTQSSRYLVKRTGEKVFLECVQDMDHENMFWYRQDPGLGLRLIYFSYDVKMKEKGDIPEGYSVSREKKERFSLILESASTNQTSMYLCASSEPGTGGYEQYFGPGTRLTVT.

The CDR3 DNA is TGTGCCAGCAGTCGCTACAGGGGGGCCCAATGGGGCTACACCTTC. It codes for CASSRYRGAQWGYTF. The V and J genes are TRBV28 and TRBJ1-2, with 8 bases matching TRBD1. The germline V gene encodes CDR1 MDHEN and CDR2 SYDVKM. Trimming at V came to 5 bases and at J to 8 bases, leaving 13 bases not matched to a gene. The CDR3 is 15 residues long.

V and J are TRBV6-5 and TRBJ2-1; D call uncertain. The V end lost 7 bases, the J end lost 6 bases, and 7 bases lay between the germline ends. The germline V gene encodes CDR1 MNHEY and CDR2 SVGAGI. The CDR3 is 11 residues long. DNA for the CDR3: TGTGCCAGCAACGGTGGCAATGAGCAGTTCTTC. It is translated as CASNGGNEQFF.

The chain recombines TRBV30 with TRBJ1-5, with a tentative D call TRBD1 (5 bases). The CDR3 length is 14 residues. CDR1 and CDR2 (germline): GTSNPN, SVGIG (reference sequence). Trimming removed 0 bases from V and 5 bases from J, with 11 bases in between. CDR3: CAWSVSREDQPQHF. For the CDR3, the DNA is TGTGCCTGGAGTGTATCCAGGGAGGATCAGCCCCAGCATTTT.

The chain uses TRBV19 and TRBJ1-1, with D unresolved. The CDR3 length is 14 residues. Trimming removed 6 bases from V and 0 bases from J, with 11 bases in between. Germline V gene data show CDR1 as LNHDA and CDR2 as SQIVND (reference sequence). The CDR3 sequence is CASSEPVMNTEAFF. CDR3 coding DNA: TGTGCCAGTAGCGAGCCGGTAATGAACACTGAAGCTTTCTTT.